The 15 T cell receptor beta chains given below trace back to one sample, sequenced in a study of T cells after yellow fever vaccination. TCRdb reprocessed the 5' RACE reads with MiXCR, giving one entry per CDR3 protein. The sample yields 300,000 to 350,000 distinct CDR3 sequences, over 3.5% seen once. The sample was PBMCs, taken 15 days after the yellow fever booster vaccination. These receptors originate from a man between 18 and 35 years old who received the YFV17D yellow fever vaccine.

The J gene is TRBJ2-5, the V gene TRBV6-2 or TRBV6-3, with 7 bases fitting TRBD1. This CDR3 has 12 residues. Germline assignment: CDR1 MNHEY and CDR2 SVGEGT. The J segment lost 5 bases and the V segment lost 6 bases, leaving 3 bases of the junction unmatched. CDR3 amino acids: CASRTGFETQYF. Written as DNA, the CDR3 is TGTGCCAGCAGGACAGGGTTTGAGACCCAGTACTTC.

This clonotype has a handful of counts. The V gene is TRBV4-1, the J gene TRBJ2-5; D may be TRBD2 (5 bases). The CDR3 consists of 13 residues. V was cut by 4 bases and J by 4 bases, with 10 bases left in between. Germline CDR1 MGHRA, CDR2 YSYEKL. The CDR3 DNA reads as TGCGCCAGCAGCCGAGGAGGTTCAGAGACCCAGTACTTC. It is translated as CASSRGGSETQYF.

About this clonotype itself: A much larger clone sits a single nucleotide away, making a read error possible. The chain combines TRBV6-1 with TRBJ1-5; D is unresolved. Trimming removed 11 bases at V and 1 base at J, with 15 bases between. CDR1 MNHNS and CDR2 SASEGT come from the germline V gene. This CDR3 comprises 14 residues. The CDR3 loop is CACKRRESNQPQHF. As DNA, the CDR3 is TGTGCCTGCAAGAGAAGGGAAAGCAATCAGCCCCAGCATTTT.

This clonotype has a handful of counts. The V call is TRBV21-1, the J call TRBJ2-4; the table's TRBD2 call for D was not verified on the DNA. TRBV21-1 is marked as a pseudogene. The CDR3 runs 15 residues. CDR3 nucleotides: TGTGCCAGCAGCAACCTATCGGGCGCCAAAAACATTCAGTACTTC. This encodes CASSNLSGAKNIQYF.

This clonotype was counted many times. The chain carries TRBV6-6 and TRBJ2-4; D might be TRBD1 (5 bases). This CDR3 spans 12 amino acids. V was trimmed by 8 bases and J by 5 bases, leaving 10 bases between them. Germline V gene data show CDR1 as MNHNY and CDR2 as SVGAGI (reference sequence). CDR3 protein: CASGKQENIQYF. CDR3 DNA: TGTGCCAGCGGAAAACAGGAAAACATTCAGTACTTC.

This clonotype was found many times. V gene TRBV6-1 combines with J gene TRBJ2-6; D remains unclear. The CDR3 has 15 residues. The germline gives CDR1 MNHNS, CDR2 SASEGT. V lost 6 bases, J lost 0 bases, and 9 bases lay in between. CDR3 sequence (DNA): TGTGCCAGCAGCGTCCATAACTCTGGGGCCAACGTCCTGACTTTC. Amino acids: CASSVHNSGANVLTF.

The J gene is TRBJ1-3, the V gene TRBV5-6, with D tentatively TRBD1 (6 bases). CDR1 and CDR2 from the germline V gene are SGHDT and YYEEEE. V dropped 5 bases and J dropped 7 bases, with 13 bases sitting between them. This CDR3 is 13 amino acids long. The CDR3 region is CASRGTGWNTIYF. The CDR3 DNA reads TGTGCCAGCAGGGGAACAGGGTGGAACACCATATATTTT.

This clonotype was seen repeatedly, ten times or more. One end of the junction does not line up with germline, which may come from a read error. The chain is built from TRBV4-1 and TRBJ1-5; TRBD1 might be the D (6 bases). The CDR3 covers 15 residues. Germline loops: CDR1 MGHRA, CDR2 YSYEKL. The CDR3 nucleotides read TGCGCCAGCAGCCAATCGTCACAGGGCAACCAGCCCCAGCATTTT. Translating it yields CASSQSSQGNQPQHF.

This clonotype showed up many times. This sequence joins TRBV11-2 and TRBJ2-3, with 7 bases fitting TRBD2. With V trimmed by 6 bases and J by 6 bases, 9 bases remained unmatched. The CDR3 sequence is 14 residues long. In germline, CDR1 is SGHAT, CDR2 FQNNGV. The DNA of the CDR3 is TGTGCCAGCAGTTTGTTTTCGCGGGGGGATACGCAGTATTTT. Protein sequence: CASSLFSRGDTQYF.

The chain is built from TRBV6-2 or TRBV6-3 and TRBJ1-5; D not resolved. The V gene lost 2 bases and the J gene lost 0 bases, with 8 bases spanning the gap. Germline-derived CDR1 and CDR2 are MNHEY and SVGEGT. There are 15 residues in the CDR3. This CDR3 reads CASSYIANSNQPQHF. The DNA for the CDR3 is TGTGCCAGCAGTTACATAGCAAATAGCAATCAGCCCCAGCATTTT.

In its sample, this clonotype was seen a few times. The chain recombines TRBV3-1 with TRBJ2-1; maybe TRBD2 (6 bases). CDR1 LGHDT and CDR2 YNNKEL come from the germline V gene (reference sequence). The CDR3 runs to 14 residues. Trimming took 5 bases from V and 7 from J, leaving 15 bases between them. The DNA for the CDR3 is TGTGCCAGCAGCTGGTCTAGCGATTTTAATGAGCAGTTCTTC. Protein product: CASSWSSDFNEQFF.

This clonotype was seen repeatedly, ten times or more. The rearrangement uses TRBV7-2 and TRBJ2-3; the D gene could be TRBD1 or TRBD2 (5 bases each). V lost 8 bases to trimming and J lost 0 bases, with 12 bases between them. The germline V gene encodes CDR1 SGHTA and CDR2 FQGNSA. This CDR3 spans 14 amino acids. The CDR3 nucleotides are TGTGCCAGCCTCCAGGGAGCTAGCACAGATACGCAGTATTTT. It is translated as CASLQGASTDTQYF.

The rearrangement uses TRBV5-6 and TRBJ2-7; D may be TRBD1 (6 bases). Germline assignment: CDR1 SGHDT and CDR2 YYEEEE. This CDR3 has 14 residues. The ends were cut back, 2 bases at V and 6 bases at J, with 15 bases in the middle. The chain's CDR3 is CASSFGQFGGEQYF. CDR3 sequence (DNA): TGTGCCAGCAGCTTTGGACAGTTTGGAGGCGAGCAGTACTTC.

The chain has TRBV4-3 and TRBJ1-2; 8 bases map to TRBD1. This CDR3 comprises 14 residues. V dropped 5 bases and J dropped 4; count of bases not matched to a gene: 6. Germline V gives CDR1 LGHNA, CDR2 YSLEER. The CDR3 reads CASSKQGGSYGYTF. The CDR3 DNA is TGCGCCAGCAGCAAACAGGGGGGGTCCTATGGCTACACCTTC.

This clonotype has more than one count but fewer than ten. The chain combines TRBV4-3 with TRBJ2-6; TRBD2 might be the D (5 bases). The germline V and J ends were trimmed by 3 bases and 2 bases, with 17 bases remaining between them. Germline CDR1 is LGHNA and CDR2 is YSLEER. This CDR3 contains 18 residues. In DNA, the CDR3 is TGCGCCAGCAGCCAGGACGGGAATATCTACCCTGGGGCCAACGTCCTGACTTTC. Translation: CASSQDGNIYPGANVLTF.